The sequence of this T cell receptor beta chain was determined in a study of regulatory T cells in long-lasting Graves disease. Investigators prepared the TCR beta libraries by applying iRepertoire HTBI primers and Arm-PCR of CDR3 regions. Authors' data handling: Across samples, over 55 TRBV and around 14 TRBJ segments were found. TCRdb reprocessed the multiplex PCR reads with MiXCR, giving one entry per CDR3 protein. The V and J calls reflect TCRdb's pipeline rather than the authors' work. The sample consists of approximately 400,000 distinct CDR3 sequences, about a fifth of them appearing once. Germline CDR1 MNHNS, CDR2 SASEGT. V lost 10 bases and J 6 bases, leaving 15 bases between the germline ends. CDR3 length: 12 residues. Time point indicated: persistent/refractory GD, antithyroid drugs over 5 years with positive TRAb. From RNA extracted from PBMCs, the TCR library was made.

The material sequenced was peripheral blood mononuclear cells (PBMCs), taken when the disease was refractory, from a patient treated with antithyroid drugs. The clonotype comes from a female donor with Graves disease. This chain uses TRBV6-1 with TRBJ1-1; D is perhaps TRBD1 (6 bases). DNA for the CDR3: TGTGCCACCCTGACAGGCAGATCTGAAGCTTTCTTT. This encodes CATLTGRSEAFF.